Presented here are 23 T cell receptor beta chains from one specimen sequenced in a study of T cells in Graves' hyperthyroidism and ophthalmopathy. Authors of the study amplified TCR beta CDR3 regions from RNA transcripts. HTBI primers were employed in a first-round RT-PCR of the TCR CDR3. TCRdb independently ran MiXCR on the multiplex PCR reads; one entry per CDR3 protein. The table shows some 380,000 distinct CDR3 sequences, with roughly 12% occurring only once. The sequenced sample consisted of blood. These receptors were obtained from a man aged 25 to 40 with Graves' hyperthyroidism that later progressed to Graves' ophthalmopathy.

At least ten counts were recorded for this clonotype. The chain uses TRBV15 and TRBJ1-1, with unresolved D. Germline-derived CDR1 and CDR2 are LNHNV and YYDKDF (reference sequence). The CDR3 runs 14 residues. Trimming stripped 3 bases from V and 0 bases from J, with 8 bases between. The DNA of the CDR3 is TGTGCCACCAGCAGGAGGGCCCTGAACACTGAAGCTTTCTTT. It yields the protein CATSRRALNTEAFF. Drawing the rest from reference TRBV15 and TRBJ1-1, the complete variable domain is DAMVIQNPRYQVTQFGKPVTLSCSQTLNHNVMYWYQQKSSQAPKLLFHYYDKDFNNEADTPDNFQSRRPNTSFCFLDIRSPGLGDTAMYLCATSRRALNTEAFFGQGTRLTVV.

The sample holds a few counts of this clonotype. The V and J genes are TRBV5-5 and TRBJ2-5, with TRBD1 identical over 10 bases. The CDR3 has 13 residues. Germline V gene data show CDR1 as SGHKS and CDR2 as YYEKEE (reference sequence). The trim removed 4 bases at V and 12 bases at J, leaving 9 bases unmatched. The CDR3 region is CASSNGDRGREYF. The CDR3 DNA reads as TGTGCCAGCAGCAACGGGGACAGGGGAAGGGAGTACTTC.

This clonotype was recorded at least ten times. The chain recombines TRBV6-5 with TRBJ1-2; tentatively, D is TRBD1 (5 bases). CDR3 size: 15 residues. Germline-derived CDR1 and CDR2 are MNHEY and SVGAGI. Trimming cost V 0 bases and J 4 bases, with 12 bases left between them. The CDR3 nucleotides read TGTGCCAGCAGTTACTCGAGGACAACCGCCTATGGCTACACCTTC. Protein sequence: CASSYSRTTAYGYTF.

This clonotype was observed at least ten times. This chain connects TRBV7-3 to TRBJ1-5; D is perhaps TRBD1 (5 bases). The CDR3 extends over 15 amino acids. CDR1 SGHTA and CDR2 FQGTGA come from the germline V gene. V lost 6 bases and J 0 bases, leaving 12 bases between the germline ends. CDR3 in amino acids: CASRKQAHSNQPQHF. DNA of the CDR3: TGTGCCAGCAGGAAACAGGCCCATAGCAATCAGCCCCAGCATTTT.

V and J are TRBV24-1 and TRBJ2-5; 7 bases are a match to TRBD1. V shed 4 bases, J shed 5 bases, and the junction held 12 bases outside the gene matches. CDR1 is KGHDR and CDR2 is SFDVKD in the germline V gene. The CDR3 loop spans 16 amino acids. The CDR3 protein is CATSDATGMRRETQYF. The CDR3 DNA sequence: TGTGCCACCAGTGACGCGACAGGGATGCGACGTGAGACCCAGTACTTC.

V is TRBV3-1 and J is TRBJ2-3; the D call may be TRBD1 or TRBD2 (5 bases each). The CDR3 extends over 18 amino acids. From germline, CDR1 is LGHDT and CDR2 YNNKEL (reference sequence). V lost 4 bases to trimming and J lost 0 bases, with 20 bases between them. The CDR3 reads CASSPMGVPSFSTDTQYF. The CDR3 DNA sequence: TGTGCCAGCAGCCCTATGGGGGTGCCCTCGTTTAGCACAGATACGCAGTATTTT.

This clonotype has at least ten counts. The rearrangement links TRBV28 to TRBJ1-1, with D possibly matching TRBD1 (6 bases). CDR1 is MDHEN, CDR2 SYDVKM, per germline. V lost 6 bases to trimming and J lost 4 bases, with 24 bases between them. This CDR3 is built from 17 residues. CDR3 amino acids: CASRLRPSRGYSTEAFF. The CDR3 DNA reads TGTGCCAGCAGGCTTCGCCCATCCAGGGGTTACAGCACTGAAGCTTTCTTT.

This clonotype was seen ten or more times. The chain has TRBV3-1 and TRBJ2-5; the match to TRBD2 covers 9 bases. The V and J ends lost 1 base and 3 bases, in that order; junction bases with no gene match: 12. The CDR3 extends over 18 amino acids. CDR1 is LGHDT and CDR2 is YNNKEL in the germline V gene (reference sequence). This CDR3 is CASSQGWRGGRAKETQYF. The CDR3 DNA reads TGTGCCAGCAGCCAAGGTTGGCGGGGGGGCCGGGCCAAAGAGACCCAGTACTTC.

J is TRBJ2-1 and V is TRBV7-3; TRBD1 agrees at 7 bases. This CDR3 spans 15 amino acids. J gave up 2 bases and V 3 bases, and 4 bases lay outside the gene matches. CDR1 and CDR2 from the germline V gene are SGHTA and FQGTGA. Here the CDR3 reads CASSLGTAAYNEQFF. The CDR3 DNA follows: TGTGCCAGCAGCTTGGGGACAGCGGCCTACAATGAGCAGTTCTTC.

The chain employs TRBV7-8 and TRBJ1-4, with a possible D match to TRBD1 (6 bases). Germline V gene sequence: CDR1 SGHVS, CDR2 FQNEAQ. The CDR3 runs to 14 residues. Trimming pared 1 base from V and 8 bases from J, leaving 11 bases between. CDR3 residues: CASSLGQAGEKLFF. In DNA form, the CDR3 reads TGTGCCAGCAGCTTAGGACAGGCGGGGGAAAAACTGTTTTTT.

This clonotype was recorded many times. The chain has TRBV7-2 and TRBJ1-5; D might be TRBD1 (6 bases). The CDR3 extends over 16 amino acids. Germline loops: CDR1 SGHTA, CDR2 FQGNSA. The V end was cut by 4 bases, the J end by 0 bases, with 13 bases between. The CDR3 DNA follows: TGTGCCAGCAGCTCCTCAGGGGATCCTAGCAATCAGCCCCAGCATTTT. Translation gives CASSSSGDPSNQPQHF.

This chain links TRBV19 with TRBJ2-7; 8 bases are shared with TRBD1. Germline values: CDR1 LNHDA, CDR2 SQIVND (reference sequence). V lost 3 bases, J lost 3 bases, and 7 bases stayed unmatched. The CDR3 length is 15 residues. The CDR3 sequence: CASSMGQGANYEQYF. As DNA, the CDR3 is TGTGCCAGTAGTATGGGTCAGGGGGCGAACTACGAGCAGTACTTC. Complete variable domain (other parts from reference TRBV19 and TRBJ2-7): DGGITQSPKYLFRKEGQNVTLSCEQNLNHDAMYWYRQDPGQGLRLIYYSQIVNDFQKGDIAEGYSVSREKKESFPLTVTSAQKNPTAFYLCASSMGQGANYEQYFGPGTRLTVT.

This clonotype was detected ten times or more. V is TRBV5-1 and J is TRBJ2-1, with 7 positions matching TRBD2. The germline gives CDR1 SGHRS, CDR2 YFSETQ. V was clipped by 0 bases and J by 4 bases; unmatched bases: 4. The CDR3 has 15 amino acids. The CDR3 is CASSLAGGGYNEQFF. Here the CDR3 DNA reads TGCGCCAGCAGCTTGGCGGGAGGCGGTTACAATGAGCAGTTCTTC.

This clonotype was detected a few times. Given a much more abundant clone one base away, this may be a read error. The V call is TRBV16, the J call TRBJ1-4; possible D gene TRBD1, 6 bases. The CDR3 runs to 15 residues. Between the trimmed V and J ends, which lost 0 bases and 8 bases, there was a span of 13 bases. Germline lookup yields CDR1 KGHSY and CDR2 FQNENV. The CDR3 DNA is TGTGCCAGCAGCCAATCAGTCAGGGGAGCAGAAAAACTGTTTTTT. Encoded protein: CASSQSVRGAEKLFF.

The chain combines TRBV15 with TRBJ1-1; a weak D match, TRBD1 (5 bases). Per germline, CDR1 LNHNV and CDR2 YYDKDF (reference sequence). The length of the CDR3 is 19 residues. Deletions cut 0 bases from V and 3 bases from J, with 23 bases between. The CDR3 DNA sequence: TGTGCCACCAGCAGAGATCCCATCGGGTTGCGGAGGGGCTACACTGAAGCTTTCTTT. It translates to CATSRDPIGLRRGYTEAFF.

This chain uses TRBV30 with TRBJ2-5; D tentatively reads TRBD1 or TRBD2 (5 bases each). The germline V gene encodes CDR1 GTSNPN and CDR2 SVGIG (reference sequence). This CDR3 has 12 amino acids. V lost 2 bases to trimming and J lost 9 bases, with 13 bases between them. CDR3 DNA: TGTGCCTGGAGTACGCCGCTGGGGGCCCAGTACTTC. Translating gives CAWSTPLGAQYF.

V usage is TRBV25-1 and J usage is TRBJ1-1; D gene uncertain. This CDR3 comprises 14 residues. Germline loops: CDR1 MGHDK, CDR2 SYGVNS. Trimming removed 4 bases at V and 13 bases at J, with 22 bases between. Written as DNA, the CDR3 is TGTGCCAGCAGTGGCTACACCGTTTCTGCCCCTGTTTTCTTT. Translation gives CASSGYTVSAPVFF.

This clonotype was found many times. This sequence joins TRBV5-1 and TRBJ2-1, with 8 bases aligning to TRBD2. Trimming removed 1 base from V and 8 bases from J; junction bases left unmatched: 8. The CDR3 runs to 15 residues. CDR1 is SGHRS and CDR2 is YFSETQ in the germline V gene. CDR3: CASSLSLLAVDEQFF. CDR3 DNA sequence: TGCGCCAGCAGCTTGTCCTTACTAGCGGTCGATGAGCAGTTCTTC.

This clonotype was observed many times. The chain is built from TRBV7-8 and TRBJ2-3, with D unresolved. The CDR3 consists of 14 residues. CDR1 is SGHVS, CDR2 FQNEAQ, per germline. Trimming took 1 base from V and 3 from J, leaving 8 bases between them. Written as DNA, the CDR3 is TGTGCCAGCAGCTTAGAGTGGGCGACAGATACGCAGTATTTT. Translated: CASSLEWATDTQYF.

This clonotype was observed many times. The rearrangement joins TRBV6-1 to TRBJ1-4; 8 bases are a match to TRBD1. CDR3 size: 14 residues. V was clipped by 6 bases and J by 5 bases; unmatched bases: 5. Germline V CDR1 and CDR2: MNHNS, SASEGT. The CDR3 DNA sequence: TGTGCCAGCAGATCCCGGGACAGGAATGAAAAACTGTTTTTT. Its translation: CASRSRDRNEKLFF.

This clonotype was counted at least ten times. The rearrangement joins TRBV2 to TRBJ2-2; D uncertain. V dropped 6 bases and J dropped 0 bases, with 8 bases sitting between them. CDR3 size: 14 residues. Germline V gene lookup returns CDR1 SNHLY and CDR2 FYNNEI. The CDR3 spells CASRSTTNTGELFF. The CDR3 DNA is TGTGCCAGCAGAAGTACAACGAACACCGGGGAGCTGTTTTTT.

This clonotype showed up many times. The V and J genes are TRBV28 and TRBJ2-2; 10 nucleotides line up with TRBD1. CDR1 is MDHEN, CDR2 SYDVKM, per germline. The V and J ends lost 6 bases and 6 bases, in that order; junction bases with no gene match: 4. This CDR3 spans 14 amino acids. This CDR3 reads CASSHDRGPGELFF. The CDR3 DNA sequence: TGTGCCAGCAGCCACGACAGGGGGCCCGGGGAGCTGTTTTTT.

This clonotype was seen at least ten times. The chain recombines TRBV28 with TRBJ1-2; 10 positions agree with TRBD1. J was trimmed by 8 bases and V by 10 bases; bases with no gene match: 13. The germline V gene has CDR1 MDHEN and CDR2 SYDVKM. The CDR3 loop spans 14 amino acids. The CDR3 sequence: CATKETGGLSGYTF. The CDR3, as DNA: TGTGCCACCAAGGAGACAGGGGGCTTATCCGGCTACACCTTC.